The 21 T cell receptor beta chains below all came from one sample that was sequenced in a study of shared clonotypes between healthy human individuals. Assay: immunoSEQ multiplex PCR; the TCRdb copy retains only in-frame clones and omits some. The table records a few million clones, 85% to 95% of them present only once. The sequenced material came from naive CD4+ T cells from PBMCs. Regarding subset: CD45RA+ positively selected. The receptors stem from a young man in good health. Some clones in this sample may be carry-over from other donors' samples.

The rearrangement uses TRBV4-1 and TRBJ1-2, with unresolved D. The CDR3 is 14 amino acids. Germline CDR1 MGHRA, CDR2 YSYEKL. Trimming left V 3 bases short and J 0 bases short, with 8 bases between. The CDR3 sequence: CASSQVASNYGYTF. CDR3 DNA: TGCGCCAGCAGCCAGGTAGCTTCTAACTATGGCTACACCTTC.

The chain links TRBV6-6 to TRBJ2-7; no clear D gene. Trimming pared 2 bases from V and 0 bases from J, leaving 11 bases between. Per germline, CDR1 MNHNY and CDR2 SVGAGI (reference sequence). This CDR3 region has 15 residues. CDR3 residues: CASSYEAASSYEQYF. In DNA, the CDR3 is TGTGCCAGCAGTTACGAGGCAGCTAGCTCCTACGAGCAGTACTTC.

This clone has just one count. The rearrangement joins TRBV25-1 to TRBJ2-4; D possibly corresponds to TRBD2 (5 bases). Trimming took 2 bases from V and 7 from J, leaving 12 bases between them. In germline, CDR1 is MGHDK, CDR2 SYGVNS. This CDR3 spans 14 amino acids. CDR3 region: CASSEGPGMNIQYF. In DNA, the CDR3 is TGTGCCAGCAGTGAAGGACCCGGGATGAACATTCAGTACTTC.

This chain connects TRBV6-1 to TRBJ2-7; 9 bases line up with TRBD2. Germline V gene lookup returns CDR1 MNHNS and CDR2 SASEGT. The junction had 8 bases not matched to a gene; V was cut back by 2 bases and J by 3 bases. This CDR3 region has 16 residues. CDR3 bases: TGTGCCAGCAGTGAAAGCCCAGCGGGAGGTTTCTACGAGCAGTACTTC. Its translation: CASSESPAGGFYEQYF.

The chain links TRBV5-4 to TRBJ2-1, with 11 bases that match TRBD2. The CDR3 runs 15 residues. Germline V lookup: CDR1 SGHNT, CDR2 YYREEE (reference sequence). V gave up 4 bases and J gave up 4 bases; unmatched junction bases: 4. The CDR3 sequence is CASSEGLADYNEQFF. The CDR3 nucleotides are TGTGCCAGCAGCGAGGGACTAGCGGATTACAATGAGCAGTTCTTC.

This chain uses TRBV28 with TRBJ2-7; no clear D. The CDR3 covers 13 residues. Trimming removed 2 bases at V and 4 bases at J, with 9 bases between. Germline values: CDR1 MDHEN, CDR2 SYDVKM. The CDR3 coding sequence is TGTGCCAGCAGTTTACGGTCAACGTACGAGCAGTACTTC. It translates to CASSLRSTYEQYF.

The genes are TRBV28 and TRBJ1-2; possibly TRBD1 for D (6 bases). V lost 3 bases and J lost 7, with 9 bases in between. This CDR3 has 12 amino acids. CDR1 and CDR2 (germline): MDHEN, SYDVKM. CDR3 nucleotides: TGTGCCAGCAGTTTCCGGACAGTTGGCTACACCTTC. Translated, it gives CASSFRTVGYTF.

V gene TRBV7-2 combines with J gene TRBJ2-5, with D maybe TRBD2 (5 bases). Germline values: CDR1 SGHTA, CDR2 FQGNSA. Trimming stripped 1 base from V and 5 bases from J, with 14 bases between. The CDR3 sequence is 15 residues long. CDR3 coding DNA: TGTGCCAGCAGCTTAGTCTTTACCACGGGGGAGACCCAGTACTTC. Protein sequence: CASSLVFTTGETQYF.

This clone has just one count. This chain uses TRBV30 with TRBJ2-3; TRBD1 matches at 10 bases. CDR3 length: 16 residues. The trim removed 2 bases at V and 5 bases at J, leaving 10 bases unmatched. The germline V gene encodes CDR1 GTSNPN and CDR2 SVGIG (reference sequence). As DNA, the CDR3 is TGTGCCTGGAGTCCCCCGGGACAGGGGCGTCAAGATACGCAGTATTTT. Its translation: CAWSPPGQGRQDTQYF.

The chain recombines TRBV30 with TRBJ1-4; 8 bases are shared with TRBD1. The germline CDR1 and CDR2 sequences are GTSNPN and SVGIG (reference sequence). This CDR3 is built from 11 residues. V lost 7 bases, J lost 8 bases, and 3 bases stayed unmatched. The CDR3: CASPGGEKLFF. The DNA of the CDR3 is TGTGCCTCCCCAGGGGGCGAAAAACTGTTTTTT.

V usage is TRBV28 and J usage is TRBJ1-5; D is unresolved. Germline V lookup: CDR1 MDHEN, CDR2 SYDVKM. This CDR3 is built from 15 residues. The V end was cut by 3 bases, the J end by 3 bases, with 12 bases between. CDR3 DNA sequence: TGTGCCAGCAGTTTCAGGAGGCGACCCAATCAGCCCCAGCATTTT. Its protein is CASSFRRRPNQPQHF.

V usage is TRBV7-9 and J usage is TRBJ2-7, with 11 bases fitting TRBD2. Per the germline V gene, CDR1 is SEHNR and CDR2 is FQNEAQ (reference sequence). The CDR3 contains 15 residues. J was trimmed by 0 bases and V by 7 bases; bases with no gene match: 5. In DNA, the CDR3 is TGTGCCAGCACCCCAACTAGCGGGAGCTCCTACGAGCAGTACTTC. Protein product: CASTPTSGSSYEQYF.

CDR3 sequence reads: CASTLGGGDEQYF. The CDR3, as DNA: TGTGCCAGCACCTTGGGCGGGGGCGACGAGCAGTACTTC. V gene TRBV6-1 combines with J gene TRBJ2-7, with D possibly being TRBD2 (7 bases). CDR1 is MNHNS, CDR2 SASEGT, per germline. V lost 7 bases, J lost 5 bases, and 15 bases lay in between. The CDR3 totals 13 residues.

The rearrangement uses TRBV11-2 and TRBJ1-6; a weak D match, TRBD1 (5 bases). This CDR3 is 13 amino acids long. The V end lost 4 bases, the J end lost 10 bases, and 11 bases lay between the germline ends. Looked up from germline, CDR1 is SGHAT and CDR2 is FQNNGV. The CDR3 nucleotides are TGTGCCAGCAGCTCCCCGACAGAATCACCCCTCCACTTT. This codes for CASSSPTESPLHF.

With regard to this clone: Within the sample, other DNA sequences also encode this same CDR3. This CDR3 reads CASSLSPDYGYTF. CDR3 bases: TGCGCCAGCAGCTTAAGTCCGGATTATGGCTACACCTTC. The chain joins TRBV5-1 to TRBJ1-2; D ambiguous. The germline CDR1 and CDR2 sequences are SGHRS and YFSETQ. The CDR3 covers 13 residues. Trimming took 2 bases from V and 5 from J, leaving 10 bases between them. The whole variable domain, filled in from reference TRBV5-1 and TRBJ1-2, reads KAGVTQTPRYLIKTRGQQVTLSCSPISGHRSVSWYQQTPGQGLQFLFEYFSETQRNKGNFPGRFSGRQFSNSRSEMNVSTLELGDSALYLCASSLSPDYGYTFGSGTRLTVV.

The chain recombines TRBV6-5 with TRBJ2-7, with D tentatively TRBD2 (5 bases). Germline-derived CDR1 and CDR2 are MNHEY and SVGAGI. The CDR3 covers 13 residues. V was clipped by 8 bases and J by 6 bases, with 17 bases between them. The CDR3 spells CASGFLASGEQYF. In DNA form, the CDR3 reads TGTGCCAGCGGTTTTTTAGCCAGCGGCGAGCAGTACTTC.

Worth noting for this clone: In the same sample, other DNA sequences code for this CDR3. The chain joins TRBV6-5 to TRBJ2-7, with D hard to call. Germline loops: CDR1 MNHEY, CDR2 SVGAGI. Trimming stripped 0 bases from V and 3 bases from J, with 6 bases between. This CDR3 is 13 amino acids long. In DNA form, the CDR3 reads TGTGCCAGCAGTTACTCGGCCAGCTACGAGCAGTACTTC. Translation: CASSYSASYEQYF.

In regard to this clone: Other DNA sequences from this sample encode an identical CDR3 as well. V gene TRBV7-3 combines with J gene TRBJ2-5; 8 bases align to TRBD1. CDR1 SGHTA and CDR2 FQGTGA come from the germline V gene. The CDR3 loop spans 13 amino acids. V lost 5 bases, J lost 5 bases, and 4 bases stayed unmatched. The CDR3 reads CASSRQGRETQYF. The CDR3 region has the DNA TGTGCCAGCAGCAGACAGGGGCGGGAGACCCAGTACTTC.

The chain uses TRBV19 and TRBJ2-3, with 7 nucleotides matching TRBD2. The ends lost 3 bases at V and 5 bases at J; junction bases unmatched: 8. The CDR3 is 15 amino acids. CDR1 and CDR2 (germline): LNHDA, SQIVND (reference sequence). CDR3 sequence (DNA): TGTGCCAGTAGTATGTTAGCGGGTGGAGGAGATACGCAGTATTTT. Amino acid sequence: CASSMLAGGGDTQYF.

This clone was seen only a few times. The chain links TRBV30 to TRBJ1-5; 8 bases line up with TRBD1. Germline V gene data show CDR1 as GTSNPN and CDR2 as SVGIG (reference sequence). The CDR3 extends over 13 amino acids. Losses at the gene ends were 4 bases for V and 4 bases for J; bases not matched to a gene: 3. In DNA form, the CDR3 reads TGTGCCTGGACCAGGGACAGGAATCAGCCCCAGCATTTT. It is translated as CAWTRDRNQPQHF.

V usage is TRBV10-2 and J usage is TRBJ1-5; D unclear. The CDR3 loop spans 15 amino acids. The ends were cut back, 4 bases at V and 3 bases at J, with 13 bases in the middle. The germline CDR1 and CDR2 sequences are WSHSY and SAAADI. The CDR3 here is CASSVSALANQPQHF. The DNA for the CDR3 is TGCGCCAGCAGTGTGTCAGCTTTAGCCAATCAGCCCCAGCATTTT.